The present entry profiles one TCR beta chain with its context. The target antigen is unknown. These data originate in a study of identical twins. General observations from the study: A lower insertion count was a feature of abundant cord blood beta clonotypes, with no such feature in memory repertoires.

Via MiXCR, TCRdb re-called the 5' RACE reads, giving one row per CDR3 protein. Among 1.5 million or so distinct CDR3 sequences listed, about 31% were seen once. This CDR3 region has 14 residues. Germline CDR1 and CDR2: GTSNPN and SVGIG (reference sequence). V lost 3 bases to trimming and J lost 2 bases, with 11 bases between them. The sequenced material came from cord blood. The rearrangement joins TRBV30 to TRBJ1-5, with D perhaps TRBD1 (5 bases). This clonotype originated in a newborn girl in good health. CDR3: CAWSSGYGNQPQHF. In DNA, the CDR3 is TGTGCCTGGAGCTCAGGGTACGGCAATCAGCCCCAGCATTTT.